The source of this TCR beta chain is a study of blood T cell repertoires in COVID-19. At the level of the study: The analysed material was cDNA or gDNA that came from T cells, B-cell-depleted T cells, or PBMCs.

TCRdb keeps only in-frame clones here, not all; method: immunoSEQ multiplex PCR. The sample contains about 270,000 clones, approximately 90% of which appear only once. Participant age was about 18 to 89 years, and participants resided in fewer than 30 US areas. Cohorts were determined from participant-reported clinical history. In Cohort 3, a recovered donor had either two negative PCRs, clearance, or symptom resolution. From germline, CDR1 is MDHEN and CDR2 SYDVKM. J gave up 6 bases and V 3 bases, and 9 bases lay outside the gene matches. The CDR3 extends over 16 amino acids. The TCR originated in a woman aged 50 to 60 who had recovered from COVID-19. The chain has TRBV28 and TRBJ2-2; TRBD2 agrees at 8 bases. Sequences were obtained from PBMCs or T cells enriched from blood (not recorded which). CDR3 sequence reads: CASSLEVKRESGELFF. As DNA, the CDR3 is TGTGCCAGCAGTTTGGAGGTTAAGCGGGAGTCCGGGGAGCTGTTTTTT.